This is a list of T cell receptor beta chains from one sample in a study of T-cell reconstitution after alpha-beta-depleted transplantation in children. From the PCR reads, TCRdb called clonotypes with MiXCR, one entry per CDR3 protein. The repertoire holds 490,000 or so distinct CDR3 sequences, with about an eighth as singletons. The sequencing used PBMCs from the stem cell graft donor, collected from the stem cell graft. These TCRs come from a human donor who donated a stem cell graft to a child with combined immunodeficiency. Each CDR3 is given with its conserved first and last residue. D genes are given only for firm matches. Where a row states a size, it is once, few, many or the class of an expanded clone; other rows omit it.

clone_size j_call v_call d_call cdr3_aa cdr3_nt
many TRBJ2-7 TRBV12-3/TRBV12-4 - CASSLMSGQLYEQYF TGTGCCAGCAGTTTAATGTCTGGGCAGTTGTACGAGCAGTACTTC
- TRBJ2-7 TRBV10-2 TRBD2 CASRPTSGVSYEQYF TGCGCCAGCCGTCCGACTAGCGGGGTTAGCTACGAGCAGTACTTC
many TRBJ1-1 TRBV20-1 - CSAQGGVTEAFF TGCAGTGCCCAAGGGGGGGTGACTGAAGCTTTCTTT
- TRBJ2-1 TRBV6-1 - CASRQLQGNEQFF TGTGCCAGCAGGCAACTACAGGGAAATGAGCAGTTCTTC
many TRBJ2-2 TRBV29-1 - CSVGSGLTGELFF TGCAGCGTTGGCTCCGGGTTAACCGGGGAGCTGTTTTTT
- TRBJ2-5 TRBV7-7 TRBD2 CASSSILAGEETQYF TGTGCTAGCAGCTCCATCCTAGCGGGGGAAGAGACCCAGTACTTC
- TRBJ1-1 TRBV6-1 TRBD1 CASRLNSDRGNSEAFF TGTGCCAGCAGGCTCAATTCGGACAGGGGAAACTCTGAAGCTTTCTTT
few TRBJ2-5 TRBV5-1 TRBD1 CASSFGQGSGETQYF TGCGCCAGCAGCTTCGGACAGGGGAGCGGGGAGACCCAGTACTTC
many TRBJ2-1 TRBV15 TRBD2 CATSKLTSGSSYNEQFF TGTGCCACCAGCAAGCTTACTAGCGGGAGCTCCTACAATGAGCAGTTCTTC
few TRBJ2-7 TRBV28 - CASRTPSSYEQYF TGTGCCTCCAGGACACCTAGCTCCTACGAGCAGTACTTC
few TRBJ1-6 TRBV4-3 - CASSQGKADNSPLHF TGCGCCAGCAGCCAAGGAAAAGCCGACAATTCACCCCTCCACTTT
- TRBJ1-6 TRBV5-1 TRBD1 CASSVGQGRNSPLHF TGCGCCAGCAGCGTCGGACAGGGGAGGAATTCACCCCTCCACTTT
few TRBJ2-3 TRBV6-1 TRBD2 CASRRIAGSDTQYF TGTGCCAGCAGACGGATAGCGGGGTCAGATACGCAGTATTTT
many TRBJ1-1 TRBV29-1 TRBD1 CSVGTGAYTEAFF TGCAGCGTTGGGACAGGAGCTTACACTGAAGCTTTCTTT
- TRBJ2-7 TRBV9 TRBD1 CASSVEDGPGQGAYEQYF TGTGCCAGCAGCGTAGAAGACGGTCCGGGACAGGGGGCTTACGAGCAGTACTTC
- TRBJ1-1 TRBV27 TRBD1 CASSLGTGGTTEAFF TGTGCCAGCAGTTTAGGGACAGGGGGGACCACTGAAGCTTTCTTT
many TRBJ2-7 TRBV23-1 TRBD1 CASLHPTGAYEQYF TGCGCCAGCCTCCATCCGACAGGGGCCTACGAGCAGTACTTC
- TRBJ2-7 TRBV2 - CASTQTGGYEQYF TGTGCCAGTACTCAGACAGGCGGATACGAGCAGTACTTC
few TRBJ2-7 TRBV10-3 - CAISDRQGGEQYF TGTGCCATCAGTGATCGTCAGGGCGGCGAGCAGTACTTC
- TRBJ1-5 TRBV30 TRBD1 CAWSVGQGVSNQPQHF TGTGCCTGGAGTGTGGGGCAGGGGGTTAGCAATCAGCCCCAGCATTTT
many TRBJ2-1 TRBV2 - CASSEWYEQFF TGTGCCAGCAGTGAATGGTATGAGCAGTTCTTC
- TRBJ2-5 TRBV20-1 - CSARVGSQETQYF TGCAGTGCTAGAGTAGGCAGCCAAGAGACCCAGTACTTC
- TRBJ2-7 TRBV19 - CASGQNTYEQYF TGTGCCAGTGGACAGAACACCTACGAGCAGTACTTC
- TRBJ2-5 TRBV5-6 TRBD2 CASSLTGKSGGRETQYF TGTGCCAGCAGCTTAACGGGGAAGTCGGGAGGCCGAGAGACCCAGTACTTC
many TRBJ2-3 TRBV7-2 TRBD1 CASGMQTGTTDTQYF TGTGCCAGCGGCATGCAGACAGGGACAACAGATACGCAGTATTTT
many TRBJ2-7 TRBV13 TRBD2 CASSLGTSGSPYEQYF TGTGCCAGCAGCCTCGGGACTAGCGGGAGTCCCTACGAGCAGTACTTC
few TRBJ2-7 TRBV6-2/TRBV6-3 - CASSYYPLWSEQYF TGTGCCAGCAGTTACTACCCCCTCTGGTCCGAGCAGTACTTC
few TRBJ1-2 TRBV27 TRBD1 CASRRDSVSGYTF TGTGCCAGCAGGAGGGACAGTGTTAGTGGCTACACCTTC
- TRBJ2-1 TRBV4-3 - CASSQTLGGTYNEQFF TGCGCCAGCAGCCAGACCTTGGGCGGAACCTACAATGAGCAGTTCTTC
- TRBJ2-7 TRBV27 TRBD1 CASSFRDSYEQYF TGTGCCAGCAGTTTTCGGGACAGCTACGAGCAGTACTTC